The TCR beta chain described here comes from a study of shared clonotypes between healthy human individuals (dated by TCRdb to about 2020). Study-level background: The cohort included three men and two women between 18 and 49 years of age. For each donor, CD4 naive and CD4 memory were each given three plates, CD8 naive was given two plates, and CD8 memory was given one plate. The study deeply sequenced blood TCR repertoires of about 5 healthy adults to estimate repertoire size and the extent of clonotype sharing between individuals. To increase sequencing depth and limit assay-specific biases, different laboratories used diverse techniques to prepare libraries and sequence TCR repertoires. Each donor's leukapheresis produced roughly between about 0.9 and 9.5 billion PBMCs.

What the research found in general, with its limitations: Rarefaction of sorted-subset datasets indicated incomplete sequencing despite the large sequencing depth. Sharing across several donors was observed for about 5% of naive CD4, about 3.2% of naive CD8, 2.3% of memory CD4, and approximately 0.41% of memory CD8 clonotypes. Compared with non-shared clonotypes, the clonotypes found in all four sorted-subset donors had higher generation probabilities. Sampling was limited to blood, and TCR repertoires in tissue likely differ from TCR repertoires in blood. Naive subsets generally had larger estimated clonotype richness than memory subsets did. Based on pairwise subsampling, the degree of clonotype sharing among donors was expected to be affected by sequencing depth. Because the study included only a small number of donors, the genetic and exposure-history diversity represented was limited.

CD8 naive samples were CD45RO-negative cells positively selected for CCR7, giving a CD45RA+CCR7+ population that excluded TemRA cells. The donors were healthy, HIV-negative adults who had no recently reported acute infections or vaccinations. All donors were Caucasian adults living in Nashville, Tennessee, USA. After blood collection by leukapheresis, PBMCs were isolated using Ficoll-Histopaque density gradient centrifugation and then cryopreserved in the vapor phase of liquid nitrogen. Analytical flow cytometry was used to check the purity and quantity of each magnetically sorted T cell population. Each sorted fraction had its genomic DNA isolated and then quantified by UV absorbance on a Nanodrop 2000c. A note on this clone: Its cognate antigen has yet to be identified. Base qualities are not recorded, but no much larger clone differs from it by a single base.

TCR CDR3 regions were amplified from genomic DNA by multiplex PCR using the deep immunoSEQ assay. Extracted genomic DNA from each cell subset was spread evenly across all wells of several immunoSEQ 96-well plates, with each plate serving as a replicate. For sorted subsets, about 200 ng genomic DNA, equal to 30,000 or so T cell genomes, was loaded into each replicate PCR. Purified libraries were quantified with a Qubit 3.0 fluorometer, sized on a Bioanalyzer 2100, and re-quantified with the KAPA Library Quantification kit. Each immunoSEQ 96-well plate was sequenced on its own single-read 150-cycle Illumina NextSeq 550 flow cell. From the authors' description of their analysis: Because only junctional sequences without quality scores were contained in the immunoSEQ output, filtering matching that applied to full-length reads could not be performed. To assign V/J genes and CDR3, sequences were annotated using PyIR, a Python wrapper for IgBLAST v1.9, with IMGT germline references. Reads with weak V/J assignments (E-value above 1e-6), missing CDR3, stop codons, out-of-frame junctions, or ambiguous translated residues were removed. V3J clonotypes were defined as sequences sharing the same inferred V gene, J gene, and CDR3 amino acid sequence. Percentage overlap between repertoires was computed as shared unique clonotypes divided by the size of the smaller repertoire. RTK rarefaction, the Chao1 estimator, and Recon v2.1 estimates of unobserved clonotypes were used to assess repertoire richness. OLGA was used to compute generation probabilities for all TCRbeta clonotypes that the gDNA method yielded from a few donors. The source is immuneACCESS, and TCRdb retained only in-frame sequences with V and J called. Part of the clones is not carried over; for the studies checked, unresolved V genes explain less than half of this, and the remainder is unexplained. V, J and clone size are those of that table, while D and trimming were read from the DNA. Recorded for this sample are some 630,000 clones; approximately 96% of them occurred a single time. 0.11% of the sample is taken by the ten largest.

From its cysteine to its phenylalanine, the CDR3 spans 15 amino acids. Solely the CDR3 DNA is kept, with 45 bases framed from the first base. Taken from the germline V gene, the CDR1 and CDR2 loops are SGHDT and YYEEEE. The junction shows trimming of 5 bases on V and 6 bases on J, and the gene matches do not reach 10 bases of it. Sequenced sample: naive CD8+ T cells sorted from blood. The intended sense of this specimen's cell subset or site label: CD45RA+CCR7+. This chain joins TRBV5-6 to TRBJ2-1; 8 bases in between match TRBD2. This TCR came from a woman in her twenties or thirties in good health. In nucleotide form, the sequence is TGTGCCAGCAGTTTTGCCGGGAGGGCCCTCAATGAGCAGTTCTTC. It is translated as CASSFAGRALNEQFF.